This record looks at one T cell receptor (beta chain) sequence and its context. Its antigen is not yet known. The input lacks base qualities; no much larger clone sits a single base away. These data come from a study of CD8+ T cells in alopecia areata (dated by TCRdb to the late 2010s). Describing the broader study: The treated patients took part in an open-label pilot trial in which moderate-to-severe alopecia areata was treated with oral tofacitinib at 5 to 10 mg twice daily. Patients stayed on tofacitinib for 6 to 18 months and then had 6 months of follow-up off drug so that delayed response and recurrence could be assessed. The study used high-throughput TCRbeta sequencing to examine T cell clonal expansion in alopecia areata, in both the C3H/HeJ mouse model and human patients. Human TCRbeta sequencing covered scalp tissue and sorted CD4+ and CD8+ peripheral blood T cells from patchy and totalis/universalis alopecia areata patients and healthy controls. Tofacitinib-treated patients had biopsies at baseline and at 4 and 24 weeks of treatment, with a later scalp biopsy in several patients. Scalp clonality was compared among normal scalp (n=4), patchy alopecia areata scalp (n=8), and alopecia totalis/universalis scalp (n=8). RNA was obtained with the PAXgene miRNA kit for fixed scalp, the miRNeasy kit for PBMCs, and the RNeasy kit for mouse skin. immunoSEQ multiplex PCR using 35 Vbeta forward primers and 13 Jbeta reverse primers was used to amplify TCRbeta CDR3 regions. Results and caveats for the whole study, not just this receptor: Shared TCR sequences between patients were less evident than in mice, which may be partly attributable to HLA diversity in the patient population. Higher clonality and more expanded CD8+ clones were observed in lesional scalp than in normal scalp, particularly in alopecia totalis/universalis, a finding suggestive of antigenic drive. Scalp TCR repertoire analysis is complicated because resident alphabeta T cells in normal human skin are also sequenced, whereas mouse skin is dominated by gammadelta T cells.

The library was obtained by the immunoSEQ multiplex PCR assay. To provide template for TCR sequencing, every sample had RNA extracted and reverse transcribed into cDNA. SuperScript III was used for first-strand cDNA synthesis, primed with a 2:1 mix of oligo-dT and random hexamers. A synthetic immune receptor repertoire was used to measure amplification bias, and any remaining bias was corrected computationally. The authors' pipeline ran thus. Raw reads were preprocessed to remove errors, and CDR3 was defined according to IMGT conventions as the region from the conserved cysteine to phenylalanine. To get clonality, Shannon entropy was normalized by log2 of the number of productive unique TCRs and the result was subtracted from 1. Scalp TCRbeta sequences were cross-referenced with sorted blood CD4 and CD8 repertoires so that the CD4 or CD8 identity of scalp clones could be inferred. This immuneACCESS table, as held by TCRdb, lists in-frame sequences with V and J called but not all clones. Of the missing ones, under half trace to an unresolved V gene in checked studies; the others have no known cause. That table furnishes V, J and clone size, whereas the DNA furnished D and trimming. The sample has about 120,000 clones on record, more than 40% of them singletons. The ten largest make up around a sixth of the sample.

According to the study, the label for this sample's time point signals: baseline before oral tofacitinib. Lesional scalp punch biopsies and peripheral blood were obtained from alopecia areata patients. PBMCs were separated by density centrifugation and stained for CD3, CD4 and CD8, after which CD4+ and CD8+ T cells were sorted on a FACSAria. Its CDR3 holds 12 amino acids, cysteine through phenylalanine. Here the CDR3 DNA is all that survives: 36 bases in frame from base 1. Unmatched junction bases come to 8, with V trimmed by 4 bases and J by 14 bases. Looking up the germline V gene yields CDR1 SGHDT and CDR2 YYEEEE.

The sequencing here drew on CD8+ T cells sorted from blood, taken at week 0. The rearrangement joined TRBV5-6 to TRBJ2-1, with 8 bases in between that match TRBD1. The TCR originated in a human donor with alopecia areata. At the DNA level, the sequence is TGTGCCAGCAGCCTTCAGGGGGCGAAGGAGTTCTTC. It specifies CASSLQGAKEFF.